This record concerns one T cell receptor beta chain sequence. Sequencing was performed with immunoSEQ multiplex PCR; in TCRdb, only in-frame clones are kept and a portion is missing. The sample includes about 55,000 clones, around nine tenths of them seen just once. Germline V gene data show CDR1 as SGDLS and CDR2 as YYNGEE. This CDR3 comprises 14 residues. Unmatched junction bases numbered 7, after V lost 4 bases and J lost 4 bases. The sample originates from a study of OX40 agonist ivuxolimab in advanced cancers. Study-wide context: Hepatocellular carcinoma, melanoma, renal cell or head and neck cancer affected the dose-escalation patients. Partial responses were achieved by three patients, one with hepatocellular carcinoma and two with cutaneous melanoma.

Here the sequenced sample was CD4+ or CD8+ T cells sorted from blood, taken in a trial of the OX40 agonist ivuxolimab. The chain combines TRBV9 with TRBJ2-7; 8 bases fit TRBD1. The TCR was taken from an adult with an advanced solid tumor such as melanoma, head and neck, liver or kidney cancer. CDR3 in amino acids: CASSPGQVGYEQYF. Written as DNA, the CDR3 is TGTGCCAGCAGCCCGGGACAGGTTGGTTACGAGCAGTACTTC.